The 27 T cell receptor beta chains reported below all come from one sample, sequenced in a study of blood T cell repertoires in COVID-19. Profiled with immunoSEQ multiplex PCR; TCRdb holds only in-frame clones, not every one. The sample includes 200,000 to 250,000 clones, about nine tenths of them seen just once. What was sequenced was peripheral blood. The receptor set was obtained from a man between 70 and 80 years old with acute or convalescent COVID-19.

The chain carries TRBV6-6 and TRBJ2-7, with TRBD1 identical over 9 bases. The CDR3 covers 13 residues. V shed 8 bases, J shed 3 bases, and the junction held 5 bases outside the gene matches. Germline loops: CDR1 MNHNY, CDR2 SVGAGI (reference sequence). This CDR3 is CASSRDRDYEQYF. CDR3 nucleotides: TGTGCCAGCTCCCGGGACAGGGACTACGAGCAGTACTTC.

The V call is TRBV2, the J call TRBJ1-2; 9 bases are shared with TRBD1. The CDR3 runs 14 residues. Per the germline V gene, CDR1 is SNHLY and CDR2 is FYNNEI. V shed 4 bases and J 8 bases; nucleotides not matched to a gene: 8. CDR3 nucleotide sequence: TGTGCCAGCAGTGCGACCACAGGGGGCCGAGGCTACACCTTC. Its protein is CASSATTGGRGYTF.

The gene calls are TRBV7-2 and TRBJ2-7, with 10 bases that match TRBD1. Germline CDR1 is SGHTA and CDR2 is FQGNSA. This CDR3 comprises 14 residues. The junction had 3 bases not matched to a gene; V was cut back by 5 bases and J by 2 bases. In DNA form, the CDR3 reads TGTGCCAGCAGCCCCGGGACAGGGGCCTACGAGCAGTACTTC. Protein product: CASSPGTGAYEQYF.

The rearrangement uses TRBV10-3 and TRBJ2-2; 8 bases are shared with TRBD1. CDR3 length equals 16 residues. From germline, CDR1 is ENHRY and CDR2 SYGVKD. Germline trimming cut 5 bases from V and 2 bases from J; bases unmatched to any gene: 7. In DNA, the CDR3 is TGTGCCATCAGTAAGGGCCCAGGGGGCAACACCGGGGAGCTGTTTTTT. Residues: CAISKGPGGNTGELFF.

This clone came up once. The rearrangement joins TRBV4-1 to TRBJ2-1; TRBD1 matches 9 bases. This CDR3 has 16 amino acids. J gave up 4 bases and V 0 bases, and 4 bases lay outside the gene matches. Germline CDR1 reads MGHRA; CDR2 reads YSYEKL. The DNA of the CDR3 is TGCGCCAGCAGCCAAGAGAGGGACAGGGCGTACAATGAGCAGTTCTTC. This gives the protein CASSQERDRAYNEQFF.

On this clone itself: Other DNA sequences in the same sample also yield this CDR3. The V and J genes are TRBV5-1 and TRBJ2-7; D is unresolved. The CDR3 covers 11 residues. V lost 5 bases and J 4 bases, leaving 7 bases between the germline ends. Germline CDR1 SGHRS, CDR2 YFSETQ. CDR3 in amino acids: CASSSGYEQYF. Written as DNA, the CDR3 is TGCGCCAGCAGTTCAGGTTACGAGCAGTACTTC.

The chain employs TRBV18 and TRBJ2-2; 8 bases agree with TRBD1. The CDR3 is made up of 18 amino acids. Per germline, CDR1 KGHSH and CDR2 LQKENI. V was pared by 5 bases and J by 0 bases, with 11 bases of the junction left unmatched. CDR3 nucleotide sequence: TGTGCCAGCTCATCCCGATCTACAGGGGGGACGAACACCGGGGAGCTGTTTTTT. Its protein product is CASSSRSTGGTNTGELFF.

The chain carries TRBV19 and TRBJ1-1; D possibly corresponds to TRBD1 (6 bases). The V gene's germline CDR1 is LNHDA and CDR2 SQIVND (reference sequence). CDR3 size: 15 residues. The V end was cut by 4 bases, the J end by 4 bases, with 16 bases between. CDR3 in DNA: TGTGCCAGTAGTAGGCAATTCGCCAGGGGCACTGAAGCTTTCTTT. Translation gives CASSRQFARGTEAFF.

The chain combines TRBV5-1 with TRBJ1-6; the match to TRBD1 covers 7 bases. Trimming removed 0 bases from V and 5 bases from J; junction bases left unmatched: 2. The germline V gene encodes CDR1 SGHRS and CDR2 YFSETQ. This CDR3 is built from 15 residues. CDR3 residues: CASSLGQGNNSPLHF. CDR3 nucleotides: TGCGCCAGCAGCTTGGGACAGGGTAATAATTCACCCCTCCACTTT.

The V and J genes are TRBV11-3 and TRBJ2-7; perhaps TRBD1 as D (6 bases). The germline V and J ends were trimmed by 5 bases and 1 base, with 12 bases remaining between them. The CDR3 runs 14 residues. CDR1 is SGHNT and CDR2 is YENEEA in the germline V gene. The chain's CDR3 is CASSTKDSSYEQYF. The DNA of the CDR3 is TGTGCCAGCAGCACGAAGGACAGTTCCTACGAGCAGTACTTC.

The chain is built from TRBV2 and TRBJ1-1; 9 bases agree with TRBD1. In germline, CDR1 is SNHLY, CDR2 FYNNEI. The CDR3 consists of 12 residues. The trim removed 8 bases at V and 5 bases at J, leaving 3 bases unmatched. CDR3 nucleotide sequence: TGTGCCAGCGGACAGGGGATAACTGAAGCTTTCTTT. Translating gives CASGQGITEAFF.

This chain links TRBV10-3 with TRBJ2-7, with 7 positions matching TRBD1. The CDR3 covers 12 residues. CDR1 is ENHRY and CDR2 is SYGVKD in the germline V gene. The V and J ends lost 8 bases and 4 bases, in that order; junction bases with no gene match: 5. The CDR3: CAIETGSYEQYF. CDR3 DNA sequence: TGTGCCATCGAGACAGGGTCGTACGAGCAGTACTTC.

Written as DNA, the CDR3 is TGTGCCAGCAGGAGGGAGGCGCGGGAGTCCCTCCACTTT. This translates into CASRREARESLHF. The chain couples TRBV27 to TRBJ1-6; D remains unclear. V was shortened by 6 bases and J by 14 bases, with 17 bases between the two germline ends. The CDR3 has 13 residues. Germline V gene lookup returns CDR1 MNHEY and CDR2 SMNVEV (reference sequence).

This chain links TRBV25-1 with TRBJ2-2, with D hard to call. Germline assignment: CDR1 MGHDK and CDR2 SYGVNS. The CDR3 spans 14 residues. Between the trimmed V and J ends, which lost 3 bases and 5 bases, there was a span of 10 bases. CDR3 nucleotides: TGTGCCAGCAGTGACCCAACAGATACCGGGGAGCTGTTTTTT. Translation: CASSDPTDTGELFF.

The chain couples TRBV6-5 to TRBJ1-4; a weak D match, TRBD1 (6 bases). Trimming removed 2 bases from V and 8 bases from J, with 9 bases in between. Germline values: CDR1 MNHEY, CDR2 SVGAGI. The CDR3 has 13 residues. The CDR3 DNA sequence: TGTGCCAGCAGTTACAGACAGGAGGAAAAACTGTTTTTT. This translates into CASSYRQEEKLFF.

Remarks on this clone: Other DNA sequences in this specimen translate into the identical CDR3. The chain has TRBV5-1 and TRBJ2-2, with D perhaps TRBD1 (5 bases). There are 15 residues in the CDR3. Germline CDR1 reads SGHRS; CDR2 reads YFSETQ. V was cut by 2 bases and J by 0 bases, with 8 bases left in between. CDR3 nucleotide sequence: TGCGCCAGCAGCTTAAGCAGGGCGAACACCGGGGAGCTGTTTTTT. This sequence encodes CASSLSRANTGELFF.

The chain links TRBV7-2 to TRBJ2-7; 10 positions match TRBD2. Germline CDR1 and CDR2: SGHTA and FQGNSA. Losses at the gene ends were 0 bases for V and 5 bases for J; bases not matched to a gene: 1. The CDR3 has 14 amino acids. The CDR3 protein is CASSLASGRNEQYF. Written as DNA, the CDR3 is TGTGCCAGCAGCTTAGCTAGCGGGAGGAACGAGCAGTACTTC. The entire variable domain, with the rest obtained from reference TRBV7-2 and TRBJ2-7, is as follows: GAGVSQSPSNKVTEKGKDVELRCDPISGHTALYWYRQSLGQGLEFLIYFQGNSAPDKSGLPSDRFSAERTGGSVSTLTIQRTQQEDSAVYLCASSLASGRNEQYFGPGTRLTVT.

This sequence joins TRBV7-9 and TRBJ1-1; no clear D. CDR1 is SEHNR, CDR2 FQNEAQ, per germline (reference sequence). Trimming shortened V by 2 bases and J by 4 bases, and 8 bases separated the two germline ends. The CDR3 loop spans 13 amino acids. CDR3 residues: CASSLRGSTEAFF. The CDR3 DNA sequence: TGTGCCAGCAGCTTACGGGGATCCACTGAAGCTTTCTTT.

This clone has a handful of counts. This chain joins TRBV10-3 and TRBJ1-5; no definite D call. The CDR3 contains 15 residues. V lost 0 bases and J lost 9, with 15 bases in between. In germline, CDR1 is ENHRY, CDR2 SYGVKD. CDR3 loop: CAISESSGTNAPQHF. The CDR3 coding sequence is TGTGCCATCAGTGAGTCCAGTGGTACAAACGCGCCCCAGCATTTT.

This clone has only one observation. The V call is TRBV27, the J call TRBJ1-2; 7 bases fit TRBD1. Germline V gene data show CDR1 as MNHEY and CDR2 as SMNVEV (reference sequence). V was clipped by 5 bases and J by 13 bases; unmatched bases: 13. This CDR3 comprises 13 residues. The CDR3 sequence is CASSLTLVTGFTF. Here the CDR3 DNA reads TGTGCCAGCAGTCTGACTCTCGTGACAGGGTTCACCTTC.

This sequence joins TRBV3-1 (or the pseudogene TRBV3-2) and TRBJ1-1; D gene uncertain. The germline V and J ends were trimmed by 1 base and 2 bases, with 8 bases remaining between them. The CDR3 totals 14 residues. Germline CDR1 reads LGHDT; CDR2 reads YNNKEL (reference sequence). CDR3 sequence: CASSQVGSNTEAFF. CDR3 DNA sequence: TGTGCCAGCAGCCAAGTGGGCAGCAACACTGAAGCTTTCTTT.

This clone was counted once. The chain links TRBV25-1 to TRBJ2-5; 9 nucleotides align to TRBD1. The CDR3 runs to 15 residues. The trim removed 1 base at V and 5 bases at J, leaving 5 bases unmatched. The germline gives CDR1 MGHDK, CDR2 SYGVNS. The CDR3 sequence: CASSESGQGLETQYF. The DNA for the CDR3 is TGTGCCAGCAGTGAATCGGGACAGGGTTTGGAGACCCAGTACTTC.

V is TRBV7-2 and J is TRBJ2-7, with a tentative D call TRBD2 (5 bases). Germline CDR1 reads SGHTA; CDR2 reads FQGNSA. Trimming took off 5 bases at V and 4 bases at J, with 12 bases between the two ends. The CDR3 contains 13 residues. CDR3 DNA: TGTGCCAGCAGCCTCAGTGAGGGTTACGAGCAGTACTTC. This translates into CASSLSEGYEQYF.

This rearrangement joins TRBV16 to TRBJ1-1, with 7 bases that match TRBD1. Per the germline V gene, CDR1 is KGHSY and CDR2 is FQNENV. CDR3 length equals 14 residues. The V gene end was trimmed by 3 bases and the J gene end by 5 bases; junction bases not matched to a gene: 6. CDR3 loop: CASSHPDRATEAFF. The CDR3 DNA reads as TGTGCCAGCAGCCACCCCGACAGGGCTACTGAAGCTTTCTTT.

V gene TRBV20-1 combines with J gene TRBJ1-2; 8 bases line up with TRBD1. The V and J ends lost 3 bases and 2 bases, in that order; junction bases with no gene match: 5. This CDR3 is built from 14 residues. Germline V lookup: CDR1 DFQATT, CDR2 SNEGSKA (reference sequence). The CDR3 coding sequence is TGCAGTGCTAGTTCGCGACAGGGGAACTATGGCTACACCTTC. It translates to CSASSRQGNYGYTF.

V is TRBV7-2 and J is TRBJ2-2; unclear D gene. Germline V gene lookup returns CDR1 SGHTA and CDR2 FQGNSA. The V and J ends lost 1 base and 4 bases respectively, with 10 bases between them. This CDR3 is 15 amino acids long. In nucleotides, the CDR3 is TGTGCCAGCAGCTTAGTTGCCTCGGTCACCGGGGAGCTGTTTTTT. Amino acid sequence: CASSLVASVTGELFF.

The V and J genes are TRBV4-1 and TRBJ2-7; weak D call: TRBD1 (5 bases). This CDR3 comprises 12 residues. The germline V and J ends were trimmed by 4 bases and 4 bases, with 8 bases remaining between them. CDR1 is MGHRA and CDR2 is YSYEKL in the germline V gene. The CDR3 bases are TGCGCCAGCAGCCGTGACAGATACGAGCAGTACTTC. It yields the protein CASSRDRYEQYF.